This TCR beta chain originates from a study of pediatric ulcerative colitis. Clones were sequenced by immunoSEQ multiplex PCR, and TCRdb holds only the in-frame ones, with some missing. The sample lists 55,000 to 70,000 clones, about 90% occurring once. Study conclusions and caveats: All ulcerative colitis patients, but no controls, carried a couple of rectal clonotypes.

Remarks on this clone: Its antigen is as yet unknown.

The material sequenced was blood. The sequence came from a boy between 10 and 17 years old who was a control in a study of pediatric ulcerative colitis.

CDR3: CASSQALAGIVYNEQFF. The CDR3 nucleotides are TGTGCCAGCAGCCAGGCACTAGCGGGGATCGTCTACAATGAGCAGTTCTTC. The V gene is TRBV5-6, the J gene TRBJ2-1, with 10 bases identical to TRBD2. This CDR3 is 17 amino acids long. CDR1 is SGHDT, CDR2 YYEEEE, per germline. With 4 bases clipped from V and 3 bases from J, the junction kept 10 bases outside the gene matches.